These 17 T cell receptor beta chains came from one sample sequenced in a study of T cells in Graves' hyperthyroidism and ophthalmopathy. RNA transcripts were the template for amplifying TCR beta CDR3 regions. Carried out on the TCR CDR3, a first-round RT-PCR used the HTBI primer set. TCRdb analysed the multiplex PCR reads with MiXCR anew, one entry per CDR3 protein. This table holds fewer than 750,000 distinct CDR3 sequences, roughly 15% found once. The sequencing input was blood. These receptors all come from a woman aged 45-65 years with Graves' ophthalmopathy.

This clonotype was counted many times. The chain's CDR3 is CASSLRGVGSYEQYF. The CDR3 bases are TGTGCCAGCAGTTTACGGGGAGTAGGGTCCTACGAGCAGTACTTC. J is TRBJ2-7 and V is TRBV12-3 or TRBV12-4; perhaps TRBD2 as D (5 bases). This CDR3 comprises 15 residues. The ends were cut back, 2 bases at V and 1 base at J, with 12 bases in the middle.

The rearrangement joins TRBV6-2 or TRBV6-3 to TRBJ2-3, with 10 bases identical to TRBD2. This CDR3 is built from 16 residues. The germline CDR1 and CDR2 sequences are MNHEY and SVGEGT. V lost 6 bases, J lost 1 base, and 7 bases stayed unmatched. CDR3 residues: CASSHPSGSGTDTQYF. The CDR3 DNA is TGTGCCAGCAGCCACCCTAGCGGGAGCGGCACAGATACGCAGTATTTT.

This clonotype was seen at least ten times. The chain combines TRBV12-3 or TRBV12-4 with TRBJ2-2; no clear D. Trimming left V 2 bases short and J 1 base short, with 17 bases between. The CDR3 length is 18 residues. This chain's CDR3 is CASSLYPWRNLNTGELFF. DNA for the CDR3: TGTGCCAGCAGTTTATACCCGTGGCGGAATCTGAACACCGGGGAGCTGTTTTTT.

This clonotype was found many times. The V gene is TRBV6-6, the J gene TRBJ2-7; no clear D. The CDR3 has 17 residues. From germline, CDR1 is MNHNY and CDR2 SVGAGI (reference sequence). Between the trimmed V and J ends, which lost 2 bases and 1 base, there was a span of 18 bases. The CDR3 DNA sequence: TGTGCCAGCAGTTACGGATCCGAGCCTGTTACATCCTACGAGCAGTACTTC. Protein sequence: CASSYGSEPVTSYEQYF.

In its sample, this clonotype was seen a few times. A much larger clone sits a single nucleotide away, making a read error possible. The chain is built from TRBV7-2 and TRBJ1-1; no definite D call. The germline gives CDR1 SGHTA, CDR2 FQGNSA. This CDR3 spans 17 amino acids. V gave up 5 bases and J gave up 4 bases, with 23 bases separating them. CDR3 amino acids: CASSVHVNVHRRTEAFF. DNA for the CDR3: TGTGCCAGCAGCGTCCACGTTAATGTTCACCGACGCACTGAAGCTTTCTTT.

The gene calls are TRBV2 and TRBJ2-3, with D possibly TRBD2 on 5 matching bases. CDR3 size: 12 residues. With 8 bases removed from V and 2 bases from J, the gap between germline ends came to 8 bases. From germline, CDR1 is SNHLY and CDR2 FYNNEI. In DNA form, the CDR3 reads TGTGCCAGCGGACTGATCACAGATACGCAGTATTTT. This encodes CASGLITDTQYF.

A few counts support this clonotype. The chain recombines TRBV12-3 or TRBV12-4 with TRBJ1-2; TRBD1 agrees at 9 bases. This CDR3 has 14 residues. J lost 7 bases, V lost 7 bases, and 10 bases had no gene match. In DNA form, the CDR3 reads TGTGCCAGCAATACCGGGACAGGGATCGGTGGCTACACCTTC. Encoded protein: CASNTGTGIGGYTF.

In this sample, this clonotype turned up many times. The V and J genes are TRBV28 and TRBJ2-3; D perhaps matches TRBD2 (6 bases). This CDR3 has 15 amino acids. From germline, CDR1 is MDHEN and CDR2 SYDVKM. Trimming removed 6 bases at V and 4 bases at J, with 17 bases between. The CDR3 protein is CASSPSVGGSDTQYF. In DNA, the CDR3 is TGTGCCAGCAGCCCCTCAGTTGGGGGGTCAGATACGCAGTATTTT.

This clonotype was seen only a few times. For the CDR3, the DNA is TGTGCCAGCAGTACCGATCTGAGACAGGGAAACTCCTATAATTCACCCCTCCACTTT. The encoded protein is CASSTDLRQGNSYNSPLHF. The chain employs TRBV2 and TRBJ1-6, with 7 bases aligning to TRBD1. With V trimmed by 5 bases and J by 0 bases, 13 bases remained unmatched. Germline CDR1 and CDR2: SNHLY and FYNNEI. This CDR3 spans 19 amino acids.

This clonotype was seen repeatedly, ten times or more. V is TRBV7-2 and J is TRBJ2-3; D is unclear. Germline assignment: CDR1 SGHTA and CDR2 FQGNSA. V dropped 1 base and J dropped 2 bases, with 13 bases sitting between them. The CDR3 covers 16 residues. CDR3 region: CASSLDRVPPTDTQYF. The CDR3 DNA reads TGTGCCAGCAGCTTAGATCGGGTTCCCCCCACAGATACGCAGTATTTT.

This clonotype has a count of ten or more. This chain uses TRBV27 with TRBJ1-1; perhaps TRBD1 as D (5 bases). The V and J ends lost 7 bases and 5 bases respectively, with 14 bases between them. The CDR3 extends over 13 amino acids. Germline CDR1 reads MNHEY; CDR2 reads SMNVEV (reference sequence). CDR3 sequence reads: CASTYREGTEAFF. The CDR3 coding sequence is TGTGCCAGCACCTACAGAGAGGGGACTGAAGCTTTCTTT.

To note about this clonotype: A clone one base away is much larger, so this may be a read error. The chain has TRBV18 and TRBJ1-2; D is undetermined. Germline V gene sequence: CDR1 KGHSH, CDR2 LQKENI. The germline V and J ends were trimmed by 1 base and 9 bases, with 18 bases remaining between them. The CDR3 consists of 15 residues. DNA for the CDR3: TGTGCCAGCTCACCACTCGGTGGTCGGTCGGATAGCTACACCTTC. This encodes CASSPLGGRSDSYTF.

This clonotype has at least ten counts. This chain joins TRBV27 and TRBJ2-7, with TRBD1 as a possible D gene (5 bases). V dropped 2 bases and J dropped 2 bases, with 10 bases sitting between them. The CDR3 runs to 14 residues. Germline V gene sequence: CDR1 MNHEY, CDR2 SMNVEV (reference sequence). CDR3: CASSLRGMTYEQYF. CDR3 in DNA: TGTGCCAGCAGTTTAAGGGGCATGACCTACGAGCAGTACTTC.

This clonotype came up many times. The J gene is TRBJ2-7, the V gene TRBV7-9; the D is unclear. Germline assignment: CDR1 SEHNR and CDR2 FQNEAQ (reference sequence). This CDR3 has 11 amino acids. Trimming stripped 2 bases from V and 5 bases from J, with 4 bases between. In nucleotides, the CDR3 is TGTGCCAGCAGCTTATCCGACGAGCAGTACTTC. Translated, it gives CASSLSDEQYF. The whole variable domain, filled in from reference TRBV7-9 and TRBJ2-7, reads DTGVSQNPRHKITKRGQNVTFRCDPISEHNRLYWYRQTLGQGPEFLTYFQNEAQLEKSRLLSDRFSAERPKGSFSTLEIQRTEQGDSAMYLCASSLSDEQYFGPGTRLTVT.

V and J are TRBV25-1 and TRBJ2-7; TRBD1 matches at 9 bases. The CDR3 loop spans 13 amino acids. Germline V gene data show CDR1 as MGHDK and CDR2 as SYGVNS. The ends lost 10 bases at V and 4 bases at J; junction bases unmatched: 8. The CDR3 region has the DNA TGTGCCACCAGCAGGACAGGGGTATACGAGCAGTACTTC. Its protein is CATSRTGVYEQYF.

This clonotype was counted many times. This chain uses TRBV7-9 with TRBJ1-1; 8 bases agree with TRBD1. The CDR3 length is 14 residues. CDR1 is SEHNR, CDR2 FQNEAQ, per germline (reference sequence). The V gene end was trimmed by 5 bases and the J gene end by 7 bases; junction bases not matched to a gene: 9. The CDR3 sequence: CASSQAGGDGEAFF. CDR3 DNA: TGTGCCAGCAGCCAGGCAGGGGGCGATGGTGAAGCTTTCTTT.

This clonotype was detected ten times or more. The rearrangement links TRBV30 to TRBJ2-1; D ambiguous. The germline V gene encodes CDR1 GTSNPN and CDR2 SVGIG (reference sequence). The CDR3 is 15 amino acids. Trimming removed 4 bases from V and 0 bases from J, with 13 bases in between. The CDR3 reads CAWTPYSSSYNEQFF. CDR3 bases: TGTGCCTGGACGCCGTATAGTAGCTCCTACAATGAGCAGTTCTTC.